A selection of T cell receptor beta chains follows, all from one sample in a study of cytomegalovirus exposure and HLA in healthy donors. The protocol was immunoSEQ multiplex PCR, while the TCRdb copy is restricted to in-frame clones and leaves out a portion. The sample lists roughly 130,000 clones, 80% to 90% seen once, with more than 1.4% in the top ten. The sample was PBMCs. These receptors were taken from a woman in her twenties or thirties in good health and CMV-seronegative. The CDR3 runs from the conserved cysteine through the conserved F or W. Each record gives: clone size, V gene, CDR3 length, J gene, D gene, CDR3 protein, CDR3 DNA. The D gene is left open where the match is weak. Clone size is given for some rows only: seen once, a few or many times, or a class if the clone is expanded.

.,TRBV6-5,15,TRBJ2-3,.,CASSYEGVRADTQYF,TGTGCCAGCAGTTACGAAGGGGTTCGCGCAGATACGCAGTATTTT
.,TRBV5-4,15,TRBJ2-7,.,CASSSPPIPRDEQYF,TGTGCCAGCAGCTCCCCCCCTATCCCCCGCGACGAGCAGTACTTC
once,TRBV28,18,TRBJ2-1,TRBD2,CASSFTSGGAPSYNEQFF,TGTGCCAGCAGTTTCACTAGCGGGGGCGCCCCAAGCTACAATGAGCAGTTCTTC
.,TRBV4-2,16,TRBJ2-1,TRBD2,CASSQARGGLRNEQFF,TGTGCCAGCAGCCAAGCCCGGGGGGGCCTCCGCAATGAGCAGTTCTTC
.,TRBV29-1,11,TRBJ1-1,.,CSAQGGNEAFF,TGCAGCGCCCAAGGCGGGAATGAAGCTTTCTTT
once,TRBV11-2,13,TRBJ2-1,.,CASGSDSRIEQFF,TGTGCCAGCGGCTCAGATTCGCGAATTGAGCAGTTCTTC
.,TRBV12-2,16,TRBJ1-6,.,CASRLMTGICDSPLHF,TGTGCAAGTCGCCTCATGACAGGGATATGCGATTCACCCCTCCACTTT
.,TRBV6-5,14,TRBJ2-1,.,CASSPRSAYNEQFF,TGTGCCAGCAGTCCACGATCGGCCTACAATGAGCAGTTCTTC
.,TRBV28,14,TRBJ1-4,.,CASRTGTKNEKLFF,TGTGCCAGCAGGACCGGGACAAAGAATGAAAAACTGTTTTTT
once,TRBV2,14,TRBJ1-4,.,CASSETGFNEKLFF,TGTGCCAGCAGTGAAACGGGGTTCAATGAAAAACTGTTTTTT
.,TRBV9,17,TRBJ2-2,.,CASSARRGGSATGELFF,TGTGCCAGCAGCGCAAGGAGGGGGGGTTCGGCCACCGGGGAGCTGTTTTTT
.,TRBV5-1,15,TRBJ2-7,TRBD1,CASSFGQGPAYEQYF,TGCGCCAGCAGCTTTGGACAGGGGCCTGCCTACGAGCAGTACTTC
.,TRBV9,14,TRBJ1-6,.,CASGPGSHNSPLHF,TGTGCCAGCGGACCGGGATCGCATAATTCACCCCTCCACTTT
.,TRBV5-6,13,TRBJ1-3,.,CASSFGIRNTIYF,TGTGCCAGCAGCTTTGGCATAAGAAACACCATATATTTT
.,TRBV6-6,12,TRBJ1-2,.,CASSYLENGYTF,TGTGCCAGCAGTTACTTGGAGAATGGCTACACCTTC
.,TRBV2,13,TRBJ2-5,TRBD2,CASSRGGLETQYF,TGTGCCAGCAGCCGGGGGGGCCTAGAGACCCAGTACTTC
.,TRBV2,13,TRBJ1-2,.,CASSLDRNYGYTF,TGTGCCAGCAGTCTGGACAGAAACTATGGCTACACCTTC
.,TRBV5-1,14,TRBJ2-3,TRBD2,CASSVGGITDTQYF,TGCGCCAGCAGTGTGGGGGGGATCACAGATACGCAGTATTTT
.,TRBV11-3,17,TRBJ2-5,TRBD2,CASSLRGTSGGQETQYF,TGTGCCAGCAGCTTGAGGGGAACTAGCGGGGGACAAGAGACCCAGTACTTC
once,TRBV7-9,17,TRBJ2-5,TRBD1,CASSLGSRDRGRETQYF,TGTGCCAGCAGCTTAGGTTCCCGGGACAGGGGCCGGGAGACCCAGTACTTC
.,TRBV11-3,15,TRBJ2-3,.,CASSPGERGTDTQYF,TGTGCCAGCAGCCCGGGGGAACGTGGCACAGATACGCAGTATTTT
.,TRBV5-1,14,TRBJ2-3,.,CASSLGDSTDTQYF,TGCGCCAGCAGCTTAGGGGATAGCACAGATACGCAGTATTTT
.,TRBV5-6,18,TRBJ2-3,.,CASSLWGQGLLSTDTQYF,TGTGCCAGCAGCTTGTGGGGGCAGGGACTACTTAGCACAGATACGCAGTATTTT
.,TRBV5-1,12,TRBJ2-5,.,CASRTDKETQYF,TGCGCCAGCAGGACGGACAAAGAGACCCAGTACTTC
.,TRBV27,15,TRBJ2-1,.,CASSLLLPGRNEQFF,TGTGCCAGCAGTTTATTGTTACCGGGGAGGAATGAGCAGTTCTTC
.,TRBV18,18,TRBJ2-5,TRBD2,CASSPSRLAGGRGETQYF,TGTGCCAGCTCACCAAGTCGCCTAGCGGGGGGCCGCGGGGAGACCCAGTACTTC
.,TRBV9,15,TRBJ2-5,TRBD2,CASSVEAGDQETQYF,TGTGCCAGCAGCGTAGAAGCGGGGGATCAAGAGACCCAGTACTTC
few,TRBV5-5,18,TRBJ1-6,TRBD1,CASSRQGAGNLNNSPLHF,TGTGCCAGCAGCCGACAGGGTGCCGGGAACCTCAATAATTCACCCCTCCACTTT
.,TRBV7-3,16,TRBJ2-1,TRBD1,CASSLGDRASYNEQFF,TGTGCCAGCAGCTTAGGGGACAGAGCCTCCTACAATGAGCAGTTCTTC
.,TRBV5-6,13,TRBJ1-5,.,CASSSGYGQPQHF,TGTGCCAGCAGCTCCGGTTACGGTCAGCCCCAGCATTTT
.,TRBV28,15,TRBJ1-6,TRBD1,CASSLIDRDNSPLHF,TGTGCCAGCAGTTTAATCGACAGGGATAATTCACCCCTCCACTTT
few,TRBV18,15,TRBJ1-3,TRBD1,CASSPGQGSGNTIYF,TGTGCCAGCTCACCGGGACAGGGCTCTGGAAACACCATATATTTT
.,TRBV7-9,16,TRBJ2-7,TRBD2,CASSLGSGGTSYEQYF,TGTGCCAGCAGCTTAGGTAGCGGGGGAACCTCCTACGAGCAGTACTTC
.,TRBV7-2,11,TRBJ2-5,.,CASSFIETQYF,TGTGCCAGCAGCTTTATAGAGACCCAGTACTTC
.,TRBV2,19,TRBJ2-2,.,CASTGILGAVGHRTGELFF,TGTGCCAGCACCGGGATACTTGGTGCGGTGGGACATCGAACCGGGGAGCTGTTTTTT
.,TRBV19,15,TRBJ2-1,.,CASSIAGNPSNEQFF,TGTGCCAGTAGTATAGCGGGGAACCCAAGCAATGAGCAGTTCTTC
.,TRBV19,13,TRBJ1-5,.,CASRRTVNQPQHF,TGTGCCAGCAGGAGGACAGTTAATCAGCCCCAGCATTTT
.,TRBV27,16,TRBJ2-2,TRBD2,CASRGLAGGGTGELFF,TGTGCCAGCAGGGGACTAGCGGGGGGTGGCACCGGGGAGCTGTTTTTT
.,TRBV2,14,TRBJ2-7,TRBD2,CASKGLAGVYEQYF,TGTGCCAGCAAGGGACTAGCGGGGGTGTACGAGCAGTACTTC
few,TRBV2,14,TRBJ1-6,.,CASSVFQAHSPLHF,TGTGCCAGCAGTGTTTTCCAGGCGCATTCACCCCTCCACTTT
.,TRBV5-1,16,TRBJ2-5,TRBD2,CASSLGRTSEQETQYF,TGCGCCAGCAGCTTGGGAAGGACTAGTGAACAAGAGACCCAGTACTTC
.,TRBV27,13,TRBJ1-1,TRBD1,CASRTGKNTEAFF,TGTGCCAGCAGGACAGGGAAGAACACTGAAGCTTTCTTT
.,TRBV19,15,TRBJ1-4,TRBD1,CASTVTGGVGEKLFF,TGTGCCAGTACCGTCACAGGGGGAGTAGGGGAAAAACTGTTTTTT
.,TRBV9,14,TRBJ1-2,.,CASSVGGQSIAGTF,TGTGCCAGCAGCGTAGGGGGACAAAGTATAGCCGGCACCTTC
.,TRBV11-2,14,TRBJ1-1,.,CASSLRDTNTEAFF,TGTGCCAGCAGCCTCCGGGACACAAACACTGAAGCTTTCTTT
.,TRBV28,16,TRBJ2-4,.,CASSPPPGEAKNIQYF,TGTGCCAGCAGTCCCCCTCCGGGGGAGGCCAAAAACATTCAGTACTTC
.,TRBV6-6,14,TRBJ1-2,.,CASNLRGGGHGYTF,TGTGCCAGCAATCTAAGGGGCGGGGGACATGGCTACACCTTC